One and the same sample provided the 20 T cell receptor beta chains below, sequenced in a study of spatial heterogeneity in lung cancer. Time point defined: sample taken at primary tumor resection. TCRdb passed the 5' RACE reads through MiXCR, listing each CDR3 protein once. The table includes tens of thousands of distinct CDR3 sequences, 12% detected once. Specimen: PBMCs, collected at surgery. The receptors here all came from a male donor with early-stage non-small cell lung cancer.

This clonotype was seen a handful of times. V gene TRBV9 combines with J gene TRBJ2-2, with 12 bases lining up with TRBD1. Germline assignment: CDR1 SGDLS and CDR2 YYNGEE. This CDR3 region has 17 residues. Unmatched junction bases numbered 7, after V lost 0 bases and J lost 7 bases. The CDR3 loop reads CASSVAGGTGGIGELFF. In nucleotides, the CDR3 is TGTGCCAGCAGCGTAGCTGGGGGGACAGGGGGCATCGGGGAGCTGTTTTTT.

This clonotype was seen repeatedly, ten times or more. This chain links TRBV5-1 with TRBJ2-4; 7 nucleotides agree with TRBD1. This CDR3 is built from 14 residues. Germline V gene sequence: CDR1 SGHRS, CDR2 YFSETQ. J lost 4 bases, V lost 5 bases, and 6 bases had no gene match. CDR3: CASRGTTGKNIQYF. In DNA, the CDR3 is TGCGCCAGCAGAGGGACGACAGGGAAAAACATTCAGTACTTC. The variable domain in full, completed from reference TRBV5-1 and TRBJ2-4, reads KAGVTQTPRYLIKTRGQQVTLSCSPISGHRSVSWYQQTPGQGLQFLFEYFSETQRNKGNFPGRFSGRQFSNSRSEMNVSTLELGDSALYLCASRGTTGKNIQYFGAGTRLSVL.

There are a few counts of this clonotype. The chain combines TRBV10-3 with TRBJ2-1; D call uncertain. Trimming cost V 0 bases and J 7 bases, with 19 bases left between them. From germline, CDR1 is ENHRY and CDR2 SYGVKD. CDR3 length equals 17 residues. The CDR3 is CAISESLLSLLVNEQFF. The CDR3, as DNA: TGTGCCATCAGTGAGTCTCTGTTGTCGCTACTCGTTAATGAGCAGTTCTTC.

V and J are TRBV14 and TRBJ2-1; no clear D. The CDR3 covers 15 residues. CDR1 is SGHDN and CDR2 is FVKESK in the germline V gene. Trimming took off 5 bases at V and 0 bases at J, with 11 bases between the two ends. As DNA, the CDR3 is TGTGCCAGCAGCTTCGGAGTGAGCTCCTACAATGAGCAGTTCTTC. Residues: CASSFGVSSYNEQFF.

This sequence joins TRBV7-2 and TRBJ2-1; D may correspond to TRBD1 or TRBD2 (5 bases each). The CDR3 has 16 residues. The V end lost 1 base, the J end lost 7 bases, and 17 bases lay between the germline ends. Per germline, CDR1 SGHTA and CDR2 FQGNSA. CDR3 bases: TGTGCCAGCAGCTTAGGGGGGACGGACGGCAGGAATGAGCAGTTCTTC. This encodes CASSLGGTDGRNEQFF. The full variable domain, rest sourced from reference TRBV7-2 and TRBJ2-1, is GAGVSQSPSNKVTEKGKDVELRCDPISGHTALYWYRQSLGQGLEFLIYFQGNSAPDKSGLPSDRFSAERTGGSVSTLTIQRTQQEDSAVYLCASSLGGTDGRNEQFFGPGTRLTVL.

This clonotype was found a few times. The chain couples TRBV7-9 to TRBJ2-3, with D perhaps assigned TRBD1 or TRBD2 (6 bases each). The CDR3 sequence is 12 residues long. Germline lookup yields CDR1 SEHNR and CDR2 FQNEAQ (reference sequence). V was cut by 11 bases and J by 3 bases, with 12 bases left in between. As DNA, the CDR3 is TGTGCCGGGGGGCAGGAAACAGATACGCAGTATTTT. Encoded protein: CAGGQETDTQYF.

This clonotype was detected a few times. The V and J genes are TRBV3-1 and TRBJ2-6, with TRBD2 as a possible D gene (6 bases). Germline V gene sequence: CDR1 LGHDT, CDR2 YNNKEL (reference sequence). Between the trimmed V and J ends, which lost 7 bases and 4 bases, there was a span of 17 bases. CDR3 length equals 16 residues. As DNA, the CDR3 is TGTGCCAGCATCAACACTCAGGGAGGCGGGGCCAACGTCCTGACTTTC. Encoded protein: CASINTQGGGANVLTF.

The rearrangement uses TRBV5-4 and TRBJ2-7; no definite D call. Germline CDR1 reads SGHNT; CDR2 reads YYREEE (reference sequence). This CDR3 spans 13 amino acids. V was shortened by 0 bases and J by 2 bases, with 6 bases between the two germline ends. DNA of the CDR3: TGTGCCAGCAGCTTGGAAGCCACCTACGAGCAGTACTTC. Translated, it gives CASSLEATYEQYF.

The CDR3 here is CASSLYGGGATDTQYF. Written as DNA, the CDR3 is TGTGCCAGCAGCTTATATGGCGGGGGGGCCACAGATACGCAGTATTTT. This chain connects TRBV7-3 to TRBJ2-3; 9 bases agree with TRBD2. The junction had 5 bases not matched to a gene; V was cut back by 2 bases and J by 2 bases. There are 16 residues in the CDR3. Germline CDR1 and CDR2: SGHTA and FQGTGA. The variable domain in full, completed from reference TRBV7-3 and TRBJ2-3, reads GAGVSQTPSNKVTEKGKYVELRCDPISGHTALYWYRQSLGQGPEFLIYFQGTGAADDSGLPNDRFFAVRPEGSVSTLKIQRTERGDSAVYLCASSLYGGGATDTQYFGPGTRLTVL.

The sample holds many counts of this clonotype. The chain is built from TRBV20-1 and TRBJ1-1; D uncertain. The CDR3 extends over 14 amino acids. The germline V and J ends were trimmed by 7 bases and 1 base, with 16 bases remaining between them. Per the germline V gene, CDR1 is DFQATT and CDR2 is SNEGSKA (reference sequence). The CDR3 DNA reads TGCAGTGTTGGGAGTGCAGGATCGAACACTGAAGCTTTCTTT. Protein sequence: CSVGSAGSNTEAFF.

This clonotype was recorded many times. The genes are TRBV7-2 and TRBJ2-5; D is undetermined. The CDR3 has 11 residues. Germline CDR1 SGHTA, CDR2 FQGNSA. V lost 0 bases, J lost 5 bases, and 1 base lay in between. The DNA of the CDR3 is TGTGCCAGCAGCTTAGCGGAGACCCAGTACTTC. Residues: CASSLAETQYF.

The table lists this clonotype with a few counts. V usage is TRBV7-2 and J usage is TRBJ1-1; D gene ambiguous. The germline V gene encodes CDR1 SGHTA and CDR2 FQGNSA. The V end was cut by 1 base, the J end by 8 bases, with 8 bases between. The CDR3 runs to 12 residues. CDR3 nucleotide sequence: TGTGCCAGCAGCTTAGTCGCGGCAGAAGCTTTCTTT. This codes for CASSLVAAEAFF.

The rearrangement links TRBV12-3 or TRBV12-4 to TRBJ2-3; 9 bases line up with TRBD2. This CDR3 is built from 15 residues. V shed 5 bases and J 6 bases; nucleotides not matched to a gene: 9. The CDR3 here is CASSGASGIVDTQYF. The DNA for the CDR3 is TGTGCCAGCAGTGGCGCTAGCGGGATTGTCGATACGCAGTATTTT.

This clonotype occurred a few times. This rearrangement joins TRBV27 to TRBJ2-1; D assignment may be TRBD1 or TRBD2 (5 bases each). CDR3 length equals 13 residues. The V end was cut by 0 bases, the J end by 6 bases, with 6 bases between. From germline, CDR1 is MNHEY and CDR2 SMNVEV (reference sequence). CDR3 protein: CASSLSGANEQFF. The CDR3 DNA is TGTGCCAGCAGTTTATCCGGGGCCAATGAGCAGTTCTTC.

The CDR3 reads CASSLLGVTDTQYF. The CDR3 bases are TGTGCCAGCAGCTTATTGGGGGTCACAGATACGCAGTATTTT. The V and J genes are TRBV7-2 and TRBJ2-3; either TRBD1 or TRBD2 may supply D (5 bases each). V was trimmed by 2 bases and J by 2 bases, leaving 8 bases between them. The CDR3 covers 14 residues. Germline-derived CDR1 and CDR2 are SGHTA and FQGNSA.

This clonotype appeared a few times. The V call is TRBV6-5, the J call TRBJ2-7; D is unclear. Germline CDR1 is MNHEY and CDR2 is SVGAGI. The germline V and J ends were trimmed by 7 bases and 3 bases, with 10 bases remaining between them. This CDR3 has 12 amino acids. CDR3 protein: CASTSWGYEQYF. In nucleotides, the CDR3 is TGTGCCAGCACCAGTTGGGGCTACGAGCAGTACTTC.

The CDR3 reads CASSSGLLAGLADTQYF. For the CDR3, the DNA is TGTGCCAGCAGCTCCGGCCTACTAGCGGGGTTGGCAGATACGCAGTATTTT. The V and J genes are TRBV7-2 and TRBJ2-3, with TRBD2 matching 10 bases. The CDR3 is 17 residues long. Unmatched junction bases numbered 11, after V lost 4 bases and J lost 4 bases. Germline V CDR1 and CDR2: SGHTA, FQGNSA.

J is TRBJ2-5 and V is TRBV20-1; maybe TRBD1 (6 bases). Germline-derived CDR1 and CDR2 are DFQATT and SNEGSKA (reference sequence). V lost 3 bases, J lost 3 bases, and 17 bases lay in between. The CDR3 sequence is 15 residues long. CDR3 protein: CSASNPGHGEETQYF. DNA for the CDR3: TGCAGTGCTAGCAACCCGGGACACGGGGAAGAGACCCAGTACTTC.

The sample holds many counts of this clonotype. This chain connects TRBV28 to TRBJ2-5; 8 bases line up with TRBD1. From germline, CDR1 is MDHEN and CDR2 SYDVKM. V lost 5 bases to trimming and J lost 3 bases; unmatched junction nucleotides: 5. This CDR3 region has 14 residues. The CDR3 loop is CASSPQGAEETQYF. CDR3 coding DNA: TGTGCCAGCAGTCCCCAGGGGGCGGAAGAGACCCAGTACTTC.

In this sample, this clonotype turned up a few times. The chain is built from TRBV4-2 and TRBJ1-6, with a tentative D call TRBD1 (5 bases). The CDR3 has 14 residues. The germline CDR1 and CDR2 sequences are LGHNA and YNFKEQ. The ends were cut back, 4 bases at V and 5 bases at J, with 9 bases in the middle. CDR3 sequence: CASSPGRDNSPLHF. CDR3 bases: TGTGCCAGCAGCCCGGGACGGGATAATTCACCCCTCCACTTT.